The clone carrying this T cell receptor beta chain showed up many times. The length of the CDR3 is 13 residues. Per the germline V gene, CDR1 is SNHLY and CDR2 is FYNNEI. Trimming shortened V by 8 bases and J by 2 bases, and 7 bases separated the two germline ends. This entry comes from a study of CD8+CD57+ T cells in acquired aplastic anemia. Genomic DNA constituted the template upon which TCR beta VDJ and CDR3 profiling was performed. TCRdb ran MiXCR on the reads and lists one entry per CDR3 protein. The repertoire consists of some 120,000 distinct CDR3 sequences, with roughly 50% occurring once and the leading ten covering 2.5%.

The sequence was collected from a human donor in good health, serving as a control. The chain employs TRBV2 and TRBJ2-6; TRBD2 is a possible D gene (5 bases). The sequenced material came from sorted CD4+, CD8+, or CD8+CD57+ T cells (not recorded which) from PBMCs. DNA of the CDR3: TGTGCCAGCCACGGGGCTGGGGCCAACGTCCTGACTTTC. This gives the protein CASHGAGANVLTF.